This TCR beta chain emerged from a study of response to subunit inactivated influenza vaccine (dated by TCRdb to about 2018). As for the study more broadly: The study used deep quantitative T cell receptor repertoire profiling to track responses to a trivalent subunit inactivated influenza vaccine. Here is what the overall study found, with its caveats: It was suggested by the authors that each seasonal influenza vaccination may recruit only a limited number of new T cells.

Sequences LGHNA (CDR1) and YSLEER (CDR2) are obtained from the germline V gene. Germline trimming: 4 bases from V, 4 bases from J; junction bases outside gene matches: 12. There are 16 amino acids in the CDR3, from cysteine to phenylalanine inclusive. This entry keeps only the CDR3 DNA: 48 bases, framed from base 1. Libraries came from RT-PCR. TCRdb records Illumina HiSeq 2500 as the sequencer. TCRdb itself trimmed the public reads at Q25 with fastp, ran MiXCR and retained productive beta chains. Each entry is one CDR3 protein sequence, shown with its most common DNA and genes. The sample table holds roughly 760,000 distinct CDR3 sequences, of which 21% were seen once. The top ten clones comprise roughly 10% of the sample. This clonotype was seen a handful of times. The clone's antigen remains unknown. Base qualities are not recorded, but no much larger clone differs from it by a single base.

This TCR derives from a man aged 50 to 59 who received an inactivated influenza vaccine. Donor details come from another sample of the same person, matched by shared clones. Here the chain combines TRBV4-3 and TRBJ2-7, and 8 junction bases match TRBD1. The source was PBMCs from blood, collected less than 6 days after vaccination. The CDR3 protein sequence reads: CASSPSLQGALYEQYF. The nucleotide sequence reads as follows: TGCGCCAGCAGCCCGTCTCTGCAGGGGGCTCTATACGAGCAGTACTTC.